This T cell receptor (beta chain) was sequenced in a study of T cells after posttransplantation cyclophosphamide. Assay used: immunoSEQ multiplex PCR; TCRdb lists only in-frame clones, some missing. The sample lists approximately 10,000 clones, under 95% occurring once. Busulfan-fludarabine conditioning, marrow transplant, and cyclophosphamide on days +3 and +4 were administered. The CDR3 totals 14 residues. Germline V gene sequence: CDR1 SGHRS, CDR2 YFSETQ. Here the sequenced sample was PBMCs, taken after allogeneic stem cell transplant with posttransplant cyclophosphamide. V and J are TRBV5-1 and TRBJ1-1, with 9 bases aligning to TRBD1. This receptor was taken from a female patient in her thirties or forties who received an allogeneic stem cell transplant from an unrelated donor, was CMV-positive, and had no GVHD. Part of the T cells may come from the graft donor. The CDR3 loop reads CASGQGPMNTEAFF. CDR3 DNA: TGCGCTTCGGGACAGGGACCCATGAACACTGAAGCTTTCTTT.